The 23 T cell receptor beta chains in this list originate from one sample, sequenced in a study of cytomegalovirus exposure and HLA in healthy donors (dated by TCRdb to the late 2010s). The library was obtained by the immunoSEQ multiplex PCR assay. In its TCRdb copy, this immuneACCESS table keeps in-frame sequences only and misses some clones. Where compared with another copy, unresolved V genes explain less than half of these, and the others have no known cause. Here the sample has some 120,000 clones; around nine tenths occur a single time. Of the sample, around 1.9% is held by the ten largest clones. The sample taken for sequencing was PBMCs. The receptors were gathered from a woman between 18 and 30 years old in good health and CMV-seronegative.

The chain carries TRBV5-1 and TRBJ2-7, with 8 bases lining up with TRBD2. CDR3 length equals 13 residues. V gave up 7 bases and J gave up 3 bases; unmatched junction bases: 6. Germline CDR1 SGHRS, CDR2 YFSETQ. This CDR3 is CASALAGGYEQYF. CDR3 in DNA: TGCGCCAGCGCGTTGGCGGGGGGCTACGAGCAGTACTTC.

V gene TRBV5-4 combines with J gene TRBJ2-7; TRBD1 matches 10 bases. CDR1 and CDR2 from the germline V gene are SGHNT and YYREEE (reference sequence). The CDR3 totals 11 residues. V shed 7 bases, J shed 6 bases, and the junction held 1 base outside the gene matches. This CDR3 is CASGTGVEQYF. CDR3 coding DNA: TGTGCCAGCGGGACAGGGGTCGAGCAGTACTTC.

The chain combines TRBV27 with TRBJ1-2, with D possibly being TRBD1 (5 bases). The CDR3 loop spans 14 amino acids. V was cut by 6 bases and J by 8 bases, with 19 bases left in between. Germline CDR1 and CDR2: MNHEY and SMNVEV (reference sequence). In DNA, the CDR3 is TGTGCCAGCAGCCCAATAGGGGCCGGGCGAGGCTACACCTTC. This codes for CASSPIGAGRGYTF.

This sequence joins TRBV13 and TRBJ1-5, with D tentatively TRBD1 (6 bases). This CDR3 has 13 amino acids. Germline V gene lookup returns CDR1 PRHDT and CDR2 FYEKMQ (reference sequence). V lost 5 bases to trimming and J lost 7 bases, with 12 bases between them. CDR3 region: CASSRQGTQPQHF. DNA of the CDR3: TGTGCCAGCAGCCGCCAGGGGACACAGCCCCAGCATTTT.

The chain recombines TRBV16 with TRBJ2-7; 8 bases match TRBD1. J gave up 7 bases and V 4 bases, and 9 bases lay outside the gene matches. Germline CDR1 and CDR2: KGHSY and FQNENV. This CDR3 has 14 residues. The CDR3 nucleotides read TGTGCCAGCAGCCGGCGGCAGGGGGCTTCGGAGCAGTACTTC. It encodes CASSRRQGASEQYF.

The chain has TRBV12-5 and TRBJ1-2; 8 bases are shared with TRBD1. Germline trimming cut 0 bases from V and 6 bases from J; bases unmatched to any gene: 3. This CDR3 is built from 14 residues. Germline CDR1 LGHNT, CDR2 FRNRAP. The CDR3 nucleotides read TGTGCTAGTGGTTTGGTAGGACAGGGCGATGGCTACACCTTC. It specifies CASGLVGQGDGYTF.

The genes are TRBV9 and TRBJ2-1, with D perhaps TRBD2 (6 bases). Between the trimmed V and J ends, which lost 4 bases and 9 bases, there was a span of 20 bases. Germline V CDR1 and CDR2: SGDLS, YYNGEE. The CDR3 runs to 15 residues. DNA of the CDR3: TGTGCCAGCAGCTCTGGTGGCGGGATTCGAGGTGAGCAGTTCTTC. It is translated as CASSSGGGIRGEQFF.

This clone was seen once. CDR3 loop: CASSVRLAGGLWEQYF. The CDR3 DNA reads as TGCGCCAGCAGCGTAAGACTAGCGGGGGGGCTGTGGGAGCAGTACTTC. V is TRBV5-1 and J is TRBJ2-7; 14 bases are shared with TRBD2. CDR1 and CDR2 (germline): SGHRS, YFSETQ. The CDR3 is 16 residues long. The V gene end was trimmed by 4 bases and the J gene end by 7 bases; junction bases not matched to a gene: 10.

J is TRBJ1-2 and V is TRBV6-5; TRBD1 agrees at 8 bases. This CDR3 is 14 amino acids long. CDR1 and CDR2 (germline): MNHEY, SVGAGI. V shed 8 bases and J 5 bases; nucleotides not matched to a gene: 10. CDR3 protein: CASGIEDRAYGYTF. The CDR3 nucleotides read TGTGCCAGCGGGATAGAGGACAGGGCGTATGGCTACACCTTC.

This sequence joins TRBV5-5 and TRBJ2-7, with a weak D call TRBD2 (6 bases). This CDR3 comprises 14 residues. Germline CDR1 reads SGHKS; CDR2 reads YYEKEE (reference sequence). Trimming pared 1 base from V and 0 bases from J, leaving 8 bases between. The CDR3 sequence is CASSLRTISYEQYF. CDR3 sequence (DNA): TGTGCCAGCAGCTTGCGGACTATCTCCTACGAGCAGTACTTC.

This chain uses TRBV28 with TRBJ2-5; 7 bases line up with TRBD2. Looked up from germline, CDR1 is MDHEN and CDR2 is SYDVKM. The CDR3 loop spans 13 amino acids. The ends lost 3 bases at V and 5 bases at J; junction bases unmatched: 3. DNA for the CDR3: TGTGCCAGCAGTTTTGGACTAGAGGAGACCCAGTACTTC. It codes for CASSFGLEETQYF.

The rearrangement joins TRBV6-1 to TRBJ2-7; TRBD1 matches 7 bases. The germline V gene encodes CDR1 MNHNS and CDR2 SASEGT. This CDR3 region has 15 residues. Trimming removed 7 bases from V and 0 bases from J; junction bases left unmatched: 9. The DNA of the CDR3 is TGTGCCAGCAAGGTTGAAGGGGGCGTCTCCTACGAGCAGTACTTC. It encodes CASKVEGGVSYEQYF.

The V and J genes are TRBV2 and TRBJ1-1; 10 positions match TRBD1. The CDR3 consists of 13 residues. V trimming: 10 bases; J trimming: 4 bases; junction bases outside the gene matches: 6. The germline gives CDR1 SNHLY, CDR2 FYNNEI. Here the CDR3 reads CATERDRGTEAFF. The CDR3 DNA follows: TGTGCCACGGAAAGGGACAGGGGCACTGAAGCTTTCTTT.

The chain combines TRBV10-2 with TRBJ2-1; TRBD2 matches at 10 bases. The CDR3 consists of 16 residues. V shed 5 bases and J 7 bases; nucleotides not matched to a gene: 11. Germline-derived CDR1 and CDR2 are WSHSY and SAAADI. The CDR3 coding sequence is TGCGCCAGCAGTTTGGTTTGGCTAGCGGGGGCGAATGAGCAGTTCTTC. The encoded protein is CASSLVWLAGANEQFF.

The rearrangement links TRBV27 to TRBJ2-2; 9 bases line up with TRBD2. The CDR3 consists of 16 residues. J gave up 5 bases and V 4 bases, and 8 bases lay outside the gene matches. Per germline, CDR1 MNHEY and CDR2 SMNVEV (reference sequence). The CDR3: CASSSPSAGGTGELFF. The CDR3 DNA reads TGTGCCAGCAGTTCCCCATCAGCGGGAGGAACCGGGGAGCTGTTTTTT.

This chain connects TRBV13 to TRBJ2-1, with 14 bases identical to TRBD2. Germline CDR1 reads PRHDT; CDR2 reads FYEKMQ (reference sequence). The trim removed 0 bases at V and 2 bases at J, leaving 9 bases unmatched. This CDR3 has 20 residues. CDR3 coding DNA: TGTGCCAGCAGCTTAGGGACTAGCGGGAGGGCCACCCCTACCTACAATGAGCAGTTCTTC. Its translation: CASSLGTSGRATPTYNEQFF.

The sample holds one count of this clone. The genes are TRBV4-1 and TRBJ1-1; D is ambiguous. Per germline, CDR1 MGHRA and CDR2 YSYEKL. V gave up 0 bases and J gave up 3 bases, with 5 bases separating them. The CDR3 totals 13 residues. CDR3 DNA sequence: TGCGCCAGCAGCCAAGAGCAGTACACTGAAGCTTTCTTT. Amino acids: CASSQEQYTEAFF.

V and J are TRBV9 and TRBJ1-3; 11 bases fit TRBD1. V lost 6 bases and J lost 2; bases outside the gene matches: 7. Germline CDR1 and CDR2: SGDLS and YYNGEE. The CDR3 consists of 16 residues. In nucleotides, the CDR3 is TGTGCCAGCAACTCCCAGGACAGGGGGCCTGGAAACACCATATATTTT. Translation gives CASNSQDRGPGNTIYF.

The rearrangement uses TRBV28 and TRBJ1-2; 7 bases agree with TRBD1. Germline V gene sequence: CDR1 MDHEN, CDR2 SYDVKM. The trim removed 5 bases at V and 8 bases at J, leaving 14 bases unmatched. The CDR3 has 15 residues. CDR3 sequence (DNA): TGTGCCAGCAGTGACAACAGGGGCAGCCTTGACGGCTACACCTTC. Amino acids: CASSDNRGSLDGYTF.

With respect to this clone: At one end, the junction sequence differs from germline, possibly due to a read error. Other DNA sequences in this sample translate to the same CDR3. The gene calls are TRBV25-1 and TRBJ1-3; tentatively, D is TRBD1 (5 bases). This CDR3 contains 16 residues. CDR1 and CDR2 (germline): MGHDK, SYGVNS. CDR3 amino acids: CASSEYTQAYGNTIYF. The CDR3 DNA is TGTGCCAGTAGTGAATATACACAGGCTTATGGAAACACCATATATTTT.

The genes are TRBV19 and TRBJ1-5, with D maybe TRBD1 (6 bases). Trimming took off 2 bases at V and 3 bases at J, with 11 bases between the two ends. CDR1 and CDR2 (germline): LNHDA, SQIVND (reference sequence). This CDR3 contains 15 residues. The DNA of the CDR3 is TGTGCCAGTAGTATAACTGGGGGCTTCAATCAGCCCCAGCATTTT. Translating it yields CASSITGGFNQPQHF.

Here the CDR3 reads CASSSGQGRLEQYF. CDR3 nucleotide sequence: TGTGCCAGCAGTTCGGGACAGGGTCGGCTCGAGCAGTACTTC. The chain couples TRBV28 to TRBJ2-7; 9 bases agree with TRBD1. Germline-derived CDR1 and CDR2 are MDHEN and SYDVKM. This CDR3 spans 14 amino acids. After removal of 4 bases from V and 6 bases from J, the junction contained 7 bases not matched to a gene.

The V and J genes are TRBV10-3 and TRBJ1-1; 8 nucleotides line up with TRBD1. Germline V gives CDR1 ENHRY, CDR2 SYGVKD. CDR3 length equals 13 residues. V lost 6 bases to trimming and J lost 5 bases; unmatched junction nucleotides: 5. CDR3 in DNA: TGTGCCATCAGGGACAGGGACACTACTGAAGCTTTCTTT. This translates into CAIRDRDTTEAFF.